The 5 T cell receptor beta chains below come from one sample, sequenced in a study of shared clonotypes between healthy human individuals. The protocol was immunoSEQ multiplex PCR, while the TCRdb copy is restricted to in-frame clones and leaves out a portion. Among about 1.1 million clones listed, 78% were seen once. What was sequenced was memory CD4+ T cells from PBMCs. As to subset: CD45RA-negative fraction. These receptor sequences come from a man aged 18 to 30 in good health. Some clones in this sample may be carry-over from other donors' samples.

The rearrangement uses TRBV5-6 and TRBJ1-1; D perhaps matches TRBD1 (5 bases). The V and J ends lost 1 base and 5 bases respectively, with 12 bases between them. This CDR3 has 14 amino acids. From germline, CDR1 is SGHDT and CDR2 YYEEEE. This CDR3 is CASSLSGGKTEAFF. In nucleotides, the CDR3 is TGTGCCAGCAGCTTGTCGGGGGGAAAGACTGAAGCTTTCTTT.

The rearrangement links TRBV5-6 to TRBJ2-2; 15 bases align to TRBD2. Germline values: CDR1 SGHDT, CDR2 YYEEEE. After removal of 3 bases from V and 2 bases from J, the junction contained 8 bases not matched to a gene. The CDR3 runs 19 residues. The CDR3 region is CASSSRPGLAGGNTGELFF. The CDR3 DNA sequence: TGTGCCAGCAGCTCTCGACCGGGACTAGCGGGAGGAAACACCGGGGAGCTGTTTTTT.

This clone was seen more than once but under ten times. Other DNA sequences from this sample encode an identical CDR3 as well. The chain carries TRBV18 and TRBJ2-7, with D perhaps matching TRBD2 (6 bases). The CDR3 has 13 residues. V was cut by 3 bases and J by 3 bases, with 9 bases left in between. Germline CDR1 reads KGHSH; CDR2 reads LQKENI. In nucleotides, the CDR3 is TGTGCCAGCTCACCGCGGGACGGCTACGAGCAGTACTTC. Translating gives CASSPRDGYEQYF. The variable domain in full, completed from reference TRBV18 and TRBJ2-7, reads NAGVMQNPRHLVRRRGQEARLRCSPMKGHSHVYWYRQLPEEGLKFMVYLQKENIIDESGMPKERFSAEFPKEGPSILRIQQVVRGDSAAYFCASSPRDGYEQYFGPGTRLTVT.

This sequence joins TRBV5-1 and TRBJ1-3; D remains unclear. Per the germline V gene, CDR1 is SGHRS and CDR2 is YFSETQ. Trimming stripped 6 bases from V and 4 bases from J, with 8 bases between. CDR3 length equals 12 residues. This CDR3 reads CASMGGGNTIYF. DNA for the CDR3: TGCGCCAGCATGGGAGGGGGAAACACCATATATTTT.

V usage is TRBV2 and J usage is TRBJ2-7, with TRBD2 matching over 11 bases. J lost 1 base, V lost 4 bases, and 9 bases had no gene match. This CDR3 region has 17 residues. Per the germline V gene, CDR1 is SNHLY and CDR2 is FYNNEI. The CDR3 DNA follows: TGTGCCAGCAGTGTCCCGTCTAGCGGGAGGCGGTCCTACGAGCAGTACTTC. Translated: CASSVPSSGRRSYEQYF.